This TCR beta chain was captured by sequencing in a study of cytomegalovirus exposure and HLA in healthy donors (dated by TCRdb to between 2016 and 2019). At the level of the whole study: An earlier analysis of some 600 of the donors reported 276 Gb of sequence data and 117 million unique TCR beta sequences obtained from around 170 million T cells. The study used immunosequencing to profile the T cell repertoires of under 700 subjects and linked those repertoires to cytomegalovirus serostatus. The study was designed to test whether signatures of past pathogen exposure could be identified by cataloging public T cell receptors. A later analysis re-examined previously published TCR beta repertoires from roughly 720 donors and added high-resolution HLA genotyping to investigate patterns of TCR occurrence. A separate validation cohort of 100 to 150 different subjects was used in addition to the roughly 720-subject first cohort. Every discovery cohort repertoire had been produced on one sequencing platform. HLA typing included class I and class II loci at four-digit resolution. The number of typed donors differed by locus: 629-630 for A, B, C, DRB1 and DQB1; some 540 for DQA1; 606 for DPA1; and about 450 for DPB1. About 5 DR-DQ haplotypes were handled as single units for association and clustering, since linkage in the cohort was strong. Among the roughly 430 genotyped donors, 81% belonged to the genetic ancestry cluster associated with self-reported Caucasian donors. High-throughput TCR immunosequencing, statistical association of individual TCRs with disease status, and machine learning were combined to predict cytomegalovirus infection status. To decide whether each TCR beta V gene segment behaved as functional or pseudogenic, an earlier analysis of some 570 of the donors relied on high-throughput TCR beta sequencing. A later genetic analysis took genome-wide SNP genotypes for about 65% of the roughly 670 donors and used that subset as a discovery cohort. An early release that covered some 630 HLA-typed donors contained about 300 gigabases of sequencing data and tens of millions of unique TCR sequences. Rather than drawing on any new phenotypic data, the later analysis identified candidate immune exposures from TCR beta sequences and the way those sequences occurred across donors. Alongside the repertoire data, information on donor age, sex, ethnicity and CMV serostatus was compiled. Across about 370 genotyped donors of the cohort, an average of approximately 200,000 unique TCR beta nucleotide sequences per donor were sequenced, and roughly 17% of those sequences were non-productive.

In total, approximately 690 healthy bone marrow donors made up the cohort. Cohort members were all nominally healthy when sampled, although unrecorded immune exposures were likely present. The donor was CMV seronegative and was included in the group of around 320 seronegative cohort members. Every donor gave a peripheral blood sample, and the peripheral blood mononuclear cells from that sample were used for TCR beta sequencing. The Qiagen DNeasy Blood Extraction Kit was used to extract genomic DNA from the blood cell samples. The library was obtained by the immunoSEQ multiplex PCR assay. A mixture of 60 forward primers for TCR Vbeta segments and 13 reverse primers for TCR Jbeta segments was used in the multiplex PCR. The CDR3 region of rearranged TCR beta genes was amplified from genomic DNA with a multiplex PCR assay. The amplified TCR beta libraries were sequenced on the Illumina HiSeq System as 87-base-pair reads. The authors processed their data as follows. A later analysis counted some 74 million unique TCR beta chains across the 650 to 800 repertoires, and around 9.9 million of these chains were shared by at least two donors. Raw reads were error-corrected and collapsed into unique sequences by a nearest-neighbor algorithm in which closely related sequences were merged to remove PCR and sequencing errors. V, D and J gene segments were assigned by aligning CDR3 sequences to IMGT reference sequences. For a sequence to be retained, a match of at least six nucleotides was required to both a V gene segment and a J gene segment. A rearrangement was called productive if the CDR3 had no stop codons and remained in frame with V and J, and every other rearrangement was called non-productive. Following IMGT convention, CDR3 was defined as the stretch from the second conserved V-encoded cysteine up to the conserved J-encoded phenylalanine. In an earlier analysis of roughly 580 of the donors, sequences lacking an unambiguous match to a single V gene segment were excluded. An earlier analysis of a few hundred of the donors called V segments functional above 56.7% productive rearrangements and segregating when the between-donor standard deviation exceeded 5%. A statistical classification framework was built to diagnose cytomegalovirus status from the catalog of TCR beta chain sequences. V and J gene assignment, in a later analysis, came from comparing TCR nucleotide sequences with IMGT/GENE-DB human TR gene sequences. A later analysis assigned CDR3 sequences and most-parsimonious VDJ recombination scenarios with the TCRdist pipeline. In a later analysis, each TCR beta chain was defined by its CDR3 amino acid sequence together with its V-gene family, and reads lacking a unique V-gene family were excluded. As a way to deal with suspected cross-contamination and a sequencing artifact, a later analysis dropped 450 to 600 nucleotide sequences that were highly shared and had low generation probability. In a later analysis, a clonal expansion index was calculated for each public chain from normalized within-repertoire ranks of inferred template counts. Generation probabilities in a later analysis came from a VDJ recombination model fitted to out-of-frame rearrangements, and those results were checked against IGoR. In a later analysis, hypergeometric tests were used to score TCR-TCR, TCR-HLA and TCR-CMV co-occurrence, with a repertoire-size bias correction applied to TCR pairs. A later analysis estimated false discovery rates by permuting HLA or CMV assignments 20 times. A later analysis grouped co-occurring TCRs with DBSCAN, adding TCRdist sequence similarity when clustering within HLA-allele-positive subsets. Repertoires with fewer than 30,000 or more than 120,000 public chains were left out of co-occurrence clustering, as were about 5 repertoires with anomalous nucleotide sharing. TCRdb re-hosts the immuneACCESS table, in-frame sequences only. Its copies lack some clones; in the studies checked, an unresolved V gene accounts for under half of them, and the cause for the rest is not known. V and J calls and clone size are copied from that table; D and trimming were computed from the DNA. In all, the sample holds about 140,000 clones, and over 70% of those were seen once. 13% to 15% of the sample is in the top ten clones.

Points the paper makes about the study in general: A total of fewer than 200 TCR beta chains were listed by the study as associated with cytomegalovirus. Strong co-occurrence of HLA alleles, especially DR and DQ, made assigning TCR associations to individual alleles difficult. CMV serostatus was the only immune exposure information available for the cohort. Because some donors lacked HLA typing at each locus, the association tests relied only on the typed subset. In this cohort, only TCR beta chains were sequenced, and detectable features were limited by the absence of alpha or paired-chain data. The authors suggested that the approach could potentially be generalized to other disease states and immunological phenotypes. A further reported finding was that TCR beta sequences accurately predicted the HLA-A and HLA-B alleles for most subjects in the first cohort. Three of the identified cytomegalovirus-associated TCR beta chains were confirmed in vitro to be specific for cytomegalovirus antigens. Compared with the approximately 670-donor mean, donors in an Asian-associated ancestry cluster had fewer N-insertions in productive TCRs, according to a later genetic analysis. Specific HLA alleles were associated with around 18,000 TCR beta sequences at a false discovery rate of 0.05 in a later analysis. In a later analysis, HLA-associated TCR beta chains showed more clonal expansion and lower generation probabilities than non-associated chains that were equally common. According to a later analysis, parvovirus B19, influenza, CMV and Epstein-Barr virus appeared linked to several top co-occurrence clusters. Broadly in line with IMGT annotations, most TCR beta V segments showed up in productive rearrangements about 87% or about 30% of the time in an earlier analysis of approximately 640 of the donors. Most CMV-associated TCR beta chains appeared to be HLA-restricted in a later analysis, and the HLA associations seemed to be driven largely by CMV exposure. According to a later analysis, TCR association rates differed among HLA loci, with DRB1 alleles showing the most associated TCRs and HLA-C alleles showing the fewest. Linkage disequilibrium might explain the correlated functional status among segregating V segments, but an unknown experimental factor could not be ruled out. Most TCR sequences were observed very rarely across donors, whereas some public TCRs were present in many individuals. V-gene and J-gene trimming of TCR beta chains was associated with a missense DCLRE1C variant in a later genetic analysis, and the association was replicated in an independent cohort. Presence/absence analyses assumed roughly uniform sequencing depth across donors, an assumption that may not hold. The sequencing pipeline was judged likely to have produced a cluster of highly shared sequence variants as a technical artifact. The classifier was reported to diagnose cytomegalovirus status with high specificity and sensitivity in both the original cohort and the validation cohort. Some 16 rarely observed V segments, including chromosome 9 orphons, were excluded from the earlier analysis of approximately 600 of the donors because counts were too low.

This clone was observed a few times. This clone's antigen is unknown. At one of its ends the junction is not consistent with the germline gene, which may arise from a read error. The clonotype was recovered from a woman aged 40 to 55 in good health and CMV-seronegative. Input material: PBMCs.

The CDR3 protein sequence reads: CASNRVGANGLTF. The DNA is TGTGCCAGCAACAGGGTAGGGGCCAACGGCCTGACTTTC. The sequence joins TRBV6-1 to TRBJ2-6; the D gene is perhaps TRBD1, from 6 matching bases. Per the germline V gene, MNHNS is the CDR1 and SASEGT is the CDR2. Inclusive of the bounding cysteine and phenylalanine, the CDR3 is 13 residues long. Of the read, only the CDR3 DNA is kept; its 39 bases are in frame from base 1.